This T cell receptor beta chain was identified in a study of metastatic and nonmetastatic thyroid tumors. No treatment had been given to any patient before thyroid surgery. This clone has only a few counts. TCRdb re-called the PCR reads through MiXCR. Found here are roughly 13,000 clones, under 30% of them singletons; the top ten hold 15% to 20%. What was sequenced was tumor tissue. The clonotype comes from a female donor with papillary thyroid cancer or a benign thyroid nodule (not recorded which). Some clones in this sample may be carry-over from other donors' samples.

CDR3 in amino acids: CASAGGGTGSNEQFF. The CDR3 DNA reads as TGTGCCAGCGCCGGGGGGGGGACAGGGAGCAATGAGCAGTTCTTC. The rearrangement uses TRBV25-1 and TRBJ2-1; D may be TRBD1 (9 bases). The CDR3 is 15 residues long. The V end was cut by 8 bases, the J end by 6 bases, with 20 bases between. From germline, CDR1 is MGHDK and CDR2 SYGVNS.